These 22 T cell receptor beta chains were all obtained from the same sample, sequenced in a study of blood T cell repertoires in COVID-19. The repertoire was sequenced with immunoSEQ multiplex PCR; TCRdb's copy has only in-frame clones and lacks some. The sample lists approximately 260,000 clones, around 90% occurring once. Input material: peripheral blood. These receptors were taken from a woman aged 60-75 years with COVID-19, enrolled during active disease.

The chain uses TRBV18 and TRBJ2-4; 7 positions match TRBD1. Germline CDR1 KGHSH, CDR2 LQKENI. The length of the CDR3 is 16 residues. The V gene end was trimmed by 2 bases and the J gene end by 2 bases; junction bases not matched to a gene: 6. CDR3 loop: CASSPAPQGTKNIQYF. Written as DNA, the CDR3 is TGTGCCAGCTCACCAGCCCCACAGGGGACCAAAAACATTCAGTACTTC.

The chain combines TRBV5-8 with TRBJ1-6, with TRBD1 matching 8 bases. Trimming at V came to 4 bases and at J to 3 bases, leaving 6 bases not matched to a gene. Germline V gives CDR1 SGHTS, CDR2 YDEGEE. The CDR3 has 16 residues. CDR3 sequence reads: CASSPLTGGYNSPLHF. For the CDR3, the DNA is TGTGCCAGCAGCCCTCTTACAGGGGGCTATAATTCACCCCTCCACTTT.

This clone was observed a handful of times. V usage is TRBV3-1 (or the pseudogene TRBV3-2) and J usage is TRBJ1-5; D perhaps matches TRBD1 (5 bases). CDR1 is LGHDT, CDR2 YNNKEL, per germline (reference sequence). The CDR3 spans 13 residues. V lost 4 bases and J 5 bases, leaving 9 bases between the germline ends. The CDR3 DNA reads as TGTGCCAGCAGCCGAGACAGTTATCAGCCCCAGCATTTT. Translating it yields CASSRDSYQPQHF.

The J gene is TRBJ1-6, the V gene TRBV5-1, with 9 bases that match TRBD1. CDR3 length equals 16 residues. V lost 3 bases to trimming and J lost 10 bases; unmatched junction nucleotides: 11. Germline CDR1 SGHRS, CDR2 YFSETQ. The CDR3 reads CASSWGRDRDVSPLHF. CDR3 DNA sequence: TGCGCCAGCAGCTGGGGTAGGGACAGGGATGTATCACCCCTCCACTTT.

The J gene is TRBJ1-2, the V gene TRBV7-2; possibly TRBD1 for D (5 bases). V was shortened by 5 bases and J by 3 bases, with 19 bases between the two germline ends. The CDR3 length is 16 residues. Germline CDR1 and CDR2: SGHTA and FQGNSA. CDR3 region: CASSSRLGAQDYGYTF. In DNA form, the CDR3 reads TGTGCCAGCAGCAGCCGGCTTGGGGCCCAAGACTATGGCTACACCTTC. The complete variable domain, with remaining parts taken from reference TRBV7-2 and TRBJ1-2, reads GAGVSQSPSNKVTEKGKDVELRCDPISGHTALYWYRQSLGQGLEFLIYFQGNSAPDKSGLPSDRFSAERTGGSVSTLTIQRTQQEDSAVYLCASSSRLGAQDYGYTFGSGTRLTVV.

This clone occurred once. In nucleotides, the CDR3 is TGTGCCAGTGTGGGGCGGCAGGGGCGAGGAGGCTACACCTTC. Its protein is CASVGRQGRGGYTF. The J gene is TRBJ1-2, the V gene TRBV6-5, with a possible D match to TRBD1 (6 bases). The CDR3 length is 14 residues. Germline V CDR1 and CDR2: MNHEY, SVGAGI. V was cut by 9 bases and J by 8 bases, with 22 bases left in between.

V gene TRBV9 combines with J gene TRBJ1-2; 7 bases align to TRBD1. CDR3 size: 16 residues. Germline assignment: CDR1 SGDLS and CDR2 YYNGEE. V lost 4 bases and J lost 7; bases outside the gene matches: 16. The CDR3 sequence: CASSSRDRPTPFGYTF. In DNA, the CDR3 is TGTGCCAGCAGCTCCCGGGACAGACCCACTCCCTTTGGCTACACCTTC.

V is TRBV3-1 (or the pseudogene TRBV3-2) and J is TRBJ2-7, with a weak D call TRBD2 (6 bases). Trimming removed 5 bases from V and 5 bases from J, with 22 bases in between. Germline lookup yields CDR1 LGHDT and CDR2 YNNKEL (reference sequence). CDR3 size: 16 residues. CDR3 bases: TGTGCCAGCAGCTCCCAACGGGGGTTGAAACCGGACGAGCAGTACTTC. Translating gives CASSSQRGLKPDEQYF.

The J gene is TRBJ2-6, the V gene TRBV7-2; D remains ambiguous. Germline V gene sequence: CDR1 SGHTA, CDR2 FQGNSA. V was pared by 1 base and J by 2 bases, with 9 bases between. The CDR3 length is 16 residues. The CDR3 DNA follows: TGTGCCAGCAGCTTAGAAGGCGGAGCTGGGGCCAACGTCCTGACTTTC. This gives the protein CASSLEGGAGANVLTF.

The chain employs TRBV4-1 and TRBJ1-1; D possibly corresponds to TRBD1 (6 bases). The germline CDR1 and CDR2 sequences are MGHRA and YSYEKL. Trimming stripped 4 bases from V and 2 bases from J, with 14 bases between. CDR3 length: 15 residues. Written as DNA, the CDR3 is TGCGCCAGCAGCCGGAATGACAGGTTAAACACTGAAGCTTTCTTT. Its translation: CASSRNDRLNTEAFF.

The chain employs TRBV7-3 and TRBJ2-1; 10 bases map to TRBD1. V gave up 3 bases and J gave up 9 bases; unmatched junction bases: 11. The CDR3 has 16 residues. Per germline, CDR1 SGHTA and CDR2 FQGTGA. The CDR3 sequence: CASSFARGDRGGEQFF. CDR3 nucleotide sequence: TGTGCCAGCAGCTTCGCCCGGGGGGACAGGGGCGGTGAGCAGTTCTTC.

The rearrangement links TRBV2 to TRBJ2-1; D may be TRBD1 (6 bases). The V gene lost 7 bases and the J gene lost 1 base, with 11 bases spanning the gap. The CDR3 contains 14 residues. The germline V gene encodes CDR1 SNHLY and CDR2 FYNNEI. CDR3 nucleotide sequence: TGTGCCAGCACCGCGGACAGATCCTACAATGAGCAGTTCTTC. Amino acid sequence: CASTADRSYNEQFF.

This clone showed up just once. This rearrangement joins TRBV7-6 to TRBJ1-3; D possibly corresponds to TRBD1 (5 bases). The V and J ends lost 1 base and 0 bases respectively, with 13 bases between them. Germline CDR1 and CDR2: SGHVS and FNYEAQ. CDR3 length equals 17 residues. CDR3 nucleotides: TGTGCCAGCAGCTTAGGTCGCCAGGGAAACTCTGGAAACACCATATATTTT. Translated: CASSLGRQGNSGNTIYF.

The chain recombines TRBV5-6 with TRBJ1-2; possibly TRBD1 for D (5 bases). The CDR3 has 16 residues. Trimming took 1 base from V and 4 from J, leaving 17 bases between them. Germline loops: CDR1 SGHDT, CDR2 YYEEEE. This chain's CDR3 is CASSLFSRDQSYGYTF. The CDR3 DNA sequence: TGTGCCAGCAGCTTGTTCTCCAGGGATCAGTCCTATGGCTACACCTTC.

The CDR3 region is CASSPDRGVTEAFF. The CDR3 bases are TGTGCCAGCAGCCCCGACCGCGGGGTTACTGAAGCTTTCTTT. V and J are TRBV7-2 and TRBJ1-1; D not resolved. Deletions cut 5 bases from V and 5 bases from J, with 15 bases between. Germline loops: CDR1 SGHTA, CDR2 FQGNSA. This CDR3 contains 14 residues.

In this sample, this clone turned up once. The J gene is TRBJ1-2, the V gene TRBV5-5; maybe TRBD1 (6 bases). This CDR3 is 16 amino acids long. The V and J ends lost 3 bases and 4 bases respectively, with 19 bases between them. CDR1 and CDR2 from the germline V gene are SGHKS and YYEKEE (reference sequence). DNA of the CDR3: TGTGCCAGCAGCTCCGGGGGGGGACACCAGAGCTATGGCTACACCTTC. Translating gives CASSSGGGHQSYGYTF.

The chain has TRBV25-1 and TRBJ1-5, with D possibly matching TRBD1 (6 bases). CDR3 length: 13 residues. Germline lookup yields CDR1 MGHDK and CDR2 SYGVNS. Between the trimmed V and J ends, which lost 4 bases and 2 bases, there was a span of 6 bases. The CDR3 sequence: CASSAGGNQPQHF. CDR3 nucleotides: TGTGCCAGCAGTGCAGGGGGCAATCAGCCCCAGCATTTT.

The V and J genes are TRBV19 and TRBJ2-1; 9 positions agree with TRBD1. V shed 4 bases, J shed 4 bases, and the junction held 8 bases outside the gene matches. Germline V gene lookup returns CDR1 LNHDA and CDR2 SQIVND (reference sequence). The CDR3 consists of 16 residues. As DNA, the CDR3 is TGTGCCAGTAGTACTCGCCGACAGGGGGGATACAATGAGCAGTTCTTC. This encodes CASSTRRQGGYNEQFF.

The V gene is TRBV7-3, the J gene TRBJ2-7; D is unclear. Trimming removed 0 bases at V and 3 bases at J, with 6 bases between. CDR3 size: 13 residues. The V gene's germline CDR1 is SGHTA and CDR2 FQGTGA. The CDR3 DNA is TGTGCCAGCAGCTTAACGGTAGACTACGAGCAGTACTTC. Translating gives CASSLTVDYEQYF.

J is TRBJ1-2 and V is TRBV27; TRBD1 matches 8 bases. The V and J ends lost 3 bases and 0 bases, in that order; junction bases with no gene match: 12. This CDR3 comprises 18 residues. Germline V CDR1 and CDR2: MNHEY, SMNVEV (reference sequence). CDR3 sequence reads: CASSFRRTGIRPNYGYTF. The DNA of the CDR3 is TGTGCCAGCAGTTTTCGGAGGACAGGGATCCGACCTAACTATGGCTACACCTTC.

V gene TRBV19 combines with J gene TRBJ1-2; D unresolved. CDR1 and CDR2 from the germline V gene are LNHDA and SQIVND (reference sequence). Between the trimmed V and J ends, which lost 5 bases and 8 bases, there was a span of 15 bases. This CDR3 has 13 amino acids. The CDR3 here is CASSSRRRAGYTF. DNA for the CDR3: TGTGCCAGTAGTTCTCGTCGGCGGGCGGGCTACACCTTC. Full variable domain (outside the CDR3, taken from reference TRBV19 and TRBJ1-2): DGGITQSPKYLFRKEGQNVTLSCEQNLNHDAMYWYRQDPGQGLRLIYYSQIVNDFQKGDIAEGYSVSREKKESFPLTVTSAQKNPTAFYLCASSSRRRAGYTFGSGTRLTVV.

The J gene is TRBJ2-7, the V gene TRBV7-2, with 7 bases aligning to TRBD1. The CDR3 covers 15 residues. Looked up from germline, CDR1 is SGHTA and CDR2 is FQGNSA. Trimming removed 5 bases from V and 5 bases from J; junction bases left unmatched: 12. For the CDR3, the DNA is TGTGCCAGCAGCCTCTCAGGGGACAGTCTCCACGAGCAGTACTTC. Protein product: CASSLSGDSLHEQYF.